This T cell receptor (beta chain) was captured in a study of response to subunit inactivated influenza vaccine. Study results and caveats: Few additional T cells are recruited per seasonal influenza vaccination, authors suggested.

Concerning this clonotype itself: The antigen is unknown.

Each CDR3 protein gets one entry after TCRdb re-called the RT-PCR reads with MiXCR. The data contain 500,000 to 550,000 distinct CDR3 sequences, 6.5% to 8% of them seen just once; the ten biggest clones take up around 14%. CDR3 length equals 14 residues. Germline CDR1 SGHRS, CDR2 YFSETQ. V lost 4 bases to trimming and J lost 10 bases, with 18 bases between them. The source is a man aged 45 to 75 who received an inactivated influenza vaccine. The chain combines TRBV5-1 with TRBJ2-1, with a weak D call TRBD1 (6 bases). This specimen was PBMCs from blood, taken around 25 months after vaccination. The CDR3 DNA sequence: TGCGCCAGCAGCACAACACATGCCGGGACAGAGCAGTTCTTC. Encoded protein: CASSTTHAGTEQFF.